This entry features one T cell receptor beta chain sequence. What it recognizes is unknown. Each CDR3 protein gets one entry after TCRdb re-called the reads with MiXCR. The sample carries around 290,000 distinct CDR3 sequences, over 20% recorded once. This entry comes from a study of T cell repertoires in cytomegalovirus infection. Study overall: Evidence of both CMV infection and a matching HLA type came from public TCR beta signatures.

CDR3 length: 14 amino acids. Trimming pared 7 bases from V and 6 bases from J, leaving 19 bases between. Germline CDR1 reads MDHEN; CDR2 reads SYDVKM. Study results and limitations: The ex vivo response showed dominance by HLA-C-restricted CMV-specific TCR beta clonotypes. Carriers of CMV and the relevant HLA type were discriminated by public TCR beta frequency.

The sample comprised PBMCs. The chain is built from TRBV28 and TRBJ2-7; D not resolved. This sequence originates from a human donor in good health (CMV status not recorded). Some clones in this sample may be carry-over from other donors' samples. The CDR3 region has the DNA TGTGCCAGCATCGACGGAGTAGGGTCAGGCGAGCAGTACTTC. Translation gives CASIDGVGSGEQYF.